A single sample is the source of the 22 T cell receptor beta chains below, sequenced in a study of shared clonotypes between healthy human individuals. Here immunoSEQ multiplex PCR was the method, and the copy in TCRdb shows in-frame clones only, minus some. The sample lists approximately 340,000 clones, around 74% occurring once. Material: memory CD4+ T cells sorted from blood. As for subset: CD45RA-negative fraction. The source of these receptors is a man aged 25-40 years in good health.

The chain uses TRBV27 and TRBJ2-7, with TRBD2 as a possible D gene (5 bases). Looked up from germline, CDR1 is MNHEY and CDR2 is SMNVEV (reference sequence). Deletions cut 6 bases from V and 4 bases from J, with 13 bases between. The CDR3 is 13 amino acids. As DNA, the CDR3 is TGTGCCAGCAGGCCCGAACCGGGGTACGAGCAGTACTTC. Translated: CASRPEPGYEQYF.

The sample holds many counts of this clone. The CDR3 sequence: CASSLGGSGDYEQYF. In DNA, the CDR3 is TGTGCCAGCAGCTTAGGAGGTAGCGGAGACTACGAGCAGTACTTC. This chain links TRBV11-3 with TRBJ2-7; D is possibly TRBD2 (6 bases). Trimming shortened V by 1 base and J by 3 bases, and 13 bases separated the two germline ends. CDR1 is SGHNT, CDR2 YENEEA, per germline. This CDR3 spans 15 amino acids.

This clone was seen a few times. The chain has TRBV7-2 and TRBJ2-7; D gene ambiguous. The V end lost 5 bases, the J end lost 3 bases, and 5 bases lay between the germline ends. The V gene's germline CDR1 is SGHTA and CDR2 FQGNSA. The CDR3 is made up of 11 amino acids. The CDR3 DNA reads TGTGCCAGCAGCGATTACTACGAGCAGTACTTC. The encoded protein is CASSDYYEQYF.

In its sample, this clone was seen a few times. Other DNA sequences within the sample encode an identical CDR3. CDR3 nucleotide sequence: TGCAGTGCCCCGGGGGGCTATGGCTACACCTTC. This gives the protein CSAPGGYGYTF. The J gene is TRBJ1-2, the V gene TRBV20-1, with D tentatively TRBD1 (5 bases). CDR3 length equals 11 residues. The V gene lost 6 bases and the J gene lost 4 bases, with 9 bases spanning the gap. The germline V gene has CDR1 DFQATT and CDR2 SNEGSKA (reference sequence).

The table lists this clone with many counts. The chain is built from TRBV7-8 and TRBJ2-2; weak D call: TRBD2 (5 bases). The ends were cut back, 4 bases at V and 5 bases at J, with 11 bases in the middle. The CDR3 length is 14 residues. Germline V gives CDR1 SGHVS, CDR2 FQNEAQ. The CDR3 coding sequence is TGTGCCAGCAGCTCACGAGGGTGGACCGGGGAGCTGTTTTTT. Its translation is CASSSRGWTGELFF.

V usage is TRBV7-3 and J usage is TRBJ2-5; D is possibly TRBD2 (6 bases). V dropped 5 bases and J dropped 1 base, with 8 bases sitting between them. There are 13 residues in the CDR3. In germline, CDR1 is SGHTA, CDR2 FQGTGA. In nucleotides, the CDR3 is TGTGCCAGCAGCCGGACTATCCAAGAGACCCAGTACTTC. Translation: CASSRTIQETQYF.

CDR3 in amino acids: CASSWGLAGGVGDEQFF. The CDR3, as DNA: TGTGCCAGCAGCTGGGGACTAGCGGGAGGGGTAGGTGATGAGCAGTTCTTC. The chain couples TRBV7-3 to TRBJ2-1; TRBD2 agrees at 16 bases. The CDR3 has 17 amino acids. Germline CDR1 reads SGHTA; CDR2 reads FQGTGA. With 4 bases clipped from V and 8 bases from J, the junction kept 8 bases outside the gene matches.

V gene TRBV30 combines with J gene TRBJ1-5; D remains unclear. Per the germline V gene, CDR1 is GTSNPN and CDR2 is SVGIG (reference sequence). Between the trimmed V and J ends, which lost 3 bases and 6 bases, there was a span of 12 bases. The CDR3 extends over 13 amino acids. CDR3 sequence: CAWRSGFGQPQHF. DNA of the CDR3: TGTGCCTGGAGGTCGGGGTTCGGTCAGCCCCAGCATTTT.

V and J are TRBV18 and TRBJ2-7, with D possibly matching TRBD1 (5 bases). This CDR3 comprises 12 residues. Trimming left V 3 bases short and J 5 bases short, with 8 bases between. Germline V lookup: CDR1 KGHSH, CDR2 LQKENI. The CDR3 sequence is CASSPRVDEQYF. As DNA, the CDR3 is TGTGCCAGCTCACCCAGGGTGGACGAGCAGTACTTC.

This clone was counted a few times. The chain combines TRBV6-1 with TRBJ1-1; no clear D. CDR1 and CDR2 from the germline V gene are MNHNS and SASEGT. This CDR3 contains 13 residues. V shed 6 bases and J shed 0 bases, with 8 bases lying between them. CDR3 protein: CASRVSLNTEAFF. CDR3 DNA: TGTGCCAGCAGGGTTTCTTTGAACACTGAAGCTTTCTTT.

The chain has TRBV28 and TRBJ1-5, with D unresolved. The ends were cut back, 2 bases at V and 1 base at J, with 9 bases in the middle. This CDR3 is built from 15 residues. Germline V gene lookup returns CDR1 MDHEN and CDR2 SYDVKM. CDR3 coding DNA: TGTGCCAGCAGTTTACCTCCTTTAAGCAATCAGCCCCAGCATTTT. Encoded protein: CASSLPPLSNQPQHF. The full variable domain, its missing parts supplied by reference TRBV28 and TRBJ1-5, is DVKVTQSSRYLVKRTGEKVFLECVQDMDHENMFWYRQDPGLGLRLIYFSYDVKMKEKGDIPEGYSVSREKKERFSLILESASTNQTSMYLCASSLPPLSNQPQHFGDGTRLSIL.

This clone was counted at least ten times. The chain has TRBV5-1 and TRBJ2-3; tentative D call: TRBD1 (6 bases). The CDR3 length is 18 residues. The germline gives CDR1 SGHRS, CDR2 YFSETQ. V was shortened by 5 bases and J by 0 bases, with 22 bases between the two germline ends. CDR3 in amino acids: CASRSFGQLMSSTDTQYF. DNA for the CDR3: TGCGCCAGCAGGTCTTTTGGACAGCTAATGTCTAGCACAGATACGCAGTATTTT.

A single count supports this clone. This chain connects TRBV5-1 to TRBJ1-1; D is uncertain. The CDR3 is 13 amino acids. Germline V gene sequence: CDR1 SGHRS, CDR2 YFSETQ. V shed 5 bases and J shed 1 base, with 9 bases lying between them. Written as DNA, the CDR3 is TGCGCCAGCAGGTCGACGGGGAACACTGAAGCTTTCTTT. As protein: CASRSTGNTEAFF.

The count of this clone is one. CDR3 in DNA: TGTGCCAGCTCACCACTGGGACGGAACACTGAAGCTTTCTTT. Encoded protein: CASSPLGRNTEAFF. The rearrangement links TRBV18 to TRBJ1-1; D is possibly TRBD1 (5 bases). The CDR3 is 14 residues long. V was clipped by 1 base and J by 1 base, with 7 bases between them. Germline CDR1 reads KGHSH; CDR2 reads LQKENI.

The chain combines TRBV28 with TRBJ2-3, with no clear D. The CDR3 loop spans 12 amino acids. Between the trimmed V and J ends, which lost 8 bases and 2 bases, there was a span of 8 bases. The V gene's germline CDR1 is MDHEN and CDR2 SYDVKM. The CDR3 DNA reads TGTGCCAGCTCCAGTTTCACAGATACGCAGTATTTT. It specifies CASSSFTDTQYF.

A remark on this clone: Other DNA sequences in the sample encode the same CDR3. The V and J genes are TRBV6-5 and TRBJ1-1, with D uncertain. The CDR3 totals 11 residues. Germline V gene lookup returns CDR1 MNHEY and CDR2 SVGAGI. Deletions cut 4 bases from V and 6 bases from J, with 6 bases between. In DNA, the CDR3 is TGTGCCAGCAGTTCCCGCTCTGAAGCTTTCTTT. Its protein product is CASSSRSEAFF.

CDR3: CASSLAGAALGNEQFF. The CDR3 DNA reads as TGTGCCAGCAGCTTAGCGGGGGCGGCCCTAGGGAATGAGCAGTTCTTC. The genes are TRBV11-2 and TRBJ2-1; TRBD1 or TRBD2 may be the D gene (6 bases each). The CDR3 contains 16 residues. V was pared by 1 base and J by 7 bases, with 17 bases between. Germline V gene data show CDR1 as SGHAT and CDR2 as FQNNGV.

This chain uses TRBV9 with TRBJ2-3; a weak D match, TRBD2 (6 bases). Germline values: CDR1 SGDLS, CDR2 YYNGEE. This CDR3 comprises 14 residues. V was clipped by 4 bases and J by 4 bases, with 13 bases between them. CDR3 DNA sequence: TGTGCCAGCAGCTTTAGACTAGAAGCAGATACGCAGTATTTT. Its translation is CASSFRLEADTQYF.

This clone turned up a few times. The chain employs TRBV2 and TRBJ2-7; D not certain. Trimming took off 1 base at V and 3 bases at J, with 10 bases between the two ends. From germline, CDR1 is SNHLY and CDR2 FYNNEI. The CDR3 spans 14 residues. The CDR3 sequence: CASSEVRASYEQYF. The CDR3 DNA reads TGTGCCAGCAGTGAAGTACGGGCCAGCTACGAGCAGTACTTC. The whole variable domain, remainder taken from reference TRBV2 and TRBJ2-7, is EPEVTQTPSHQVTQMGQEVILRCVPISNHLYFYWYRQILGQKVEFLVSFYNNEISEKSEIFDDQFSVERPDGSNFTLKIRSTKLEDSAMYFCASSEVRASYEQYFGPGTRLTVT.

V is TRBV25-1 and J is TRBJ2-2; TRBD1 agrees at 7 bases. The CDR3 contains 16 residues. V lost 6 bases and J lost 5; bases outside the gene matches: 12. Germline V lookup: CDR1 MGHDK, CDR2 SYGVNS. DNA for the CDR3: TGTGCCAGCAGCCCCCGAACAGGGGTGGGTACCGGGGAGCTGTTTTTT. It yields the protein CASSPRTGVGTGELFF.

This chain links TRBV2 with TRBJ2-1; 8 positions match TRBD1. The V gene's germline CDR1 is SNHLY and CDR2 FYNNEI. CDR3 size: 14 residues. With 6 bases clipped from V and 1 base from J, the junction kept 2 bases outside the gene matches. The CDR3 is CASRTGGSYNEQFF. For the CDR3, the DNA is TGTGCCAGCAGAACAGGGGGGTCCTACAATGAGCAGTTCTTC.

This clone was seen more than once but under ten times. The chain couples TRBV7-8 to TRBJ1-2, with D possibly being TRBD1 (6 bases). CDR3 length: 13 residues. CDR1 is SGHVS, CDR2 FQNEAQ, per germline. The V end lost 5 bases, the J end lost 8 bases, and 15 bases lay between the germline ends. Written as DNA, the CDR3 is TGTGCCAGCAGCCTCGACAGGTTAGGAGGCTACACCTTC. Translation gives CASSLDRLGGYTF.